A selection of T cell receptor beta chains follows, all from one sample in a study of T-cell reconstitution after alpha-beta-depleted transplantation in children. TCRdb recomputed calls from the PCR reads with MiXCR, one row per CDR3 protein. Of 400,000 to 450,000 distinct CDR3 sequences listed, about 40% are singletons. Sequenced here: PBMCs, sampled before TCRalphabeta/CD19-depleted stem cell transplant. The source of these receptors is a girl aged 2 to 9 with aplastic anemia, due to receive a stem cell transplant. The CDR3 runs from the conserved cysteine through the conserved F or W. Fields, in order: V gene, D gene, clone size, J gene, CDR3 DNA, CDR3 protein. D genes are given only for firm matches. Expanded clones are given a class, and other clones once, few, many or no size at all.

V: TRBV20-1
D: .
size: .
J: TRBJ1-1
DNA: TGCAGTGCTAGAGAAAGGGCCCCCACAGGGAACACTGAAGCTTTCTTT
CDR3: CSARERAPTGNTEAFF

V: TRBV4-1
D: TRBD1
size: many
J: TRBJ1-1
DNA: TGCGCCAGCAGCCAGGACAGGGAAGCTTTCTTT
CDR3: CASSQDREAFF

V: TRBV5-1
D: .
size: .
J: TRBJ1-3
DNA: TGCGCCAGCAGCTTGGATGGCAGGGACTCTGGAAACACCATATATTTT
CDR3: CASSLDGRDSGNTIYF

V: TRBV20-1
D: .
size: .
J: TRBJ2-7
DNA: TGCAGTGCCTGCCCGAGCGGACGCTCCGGCGAGCAGTACTTC
CDR3: CSACPSGRSGEQYF

V: TRBV12-3/TRBV12-4
D: TRBD2
size: .
J: TRBJ2-1
DNA: TGTGCCAGCAGTTTGAGGACTAGCGGGAGAAGCTACAATGAGCAGTTCTTC
CDR3: CASSLRTSGRSYNEQFF

V: TRBV5-1
D: TRBD2
size: .
J: TRBJ2-1
DNA: TGCGCCAGCGCCCGGGGCGGACTAGCGGGAGGGCTAGGCGATGAGCAGTTCTTC
CDR3: CASARGGLAGGLGDEQFF

V: TRBV20-1
D: TRBD1
size: many
J: TRBJ2-4
DNA: TGCAGTGCTAGATTGACAGGGGGCTATGTGACCAAAAACATTCAGTACTTC
CDR3: CSARLTGGYVTKNIQYF

V: TRBV18
D: .
size: .
J: TRBJ2-5
DNA: TGTGCCAGCTCACCCTCCCGGGGGCAAGAGACCCAGTACTTC
CDR3: CASSPSRGQETQYF

V: TRBV5-1
D: TRBD1
size: many
J: TRBJ2-1
DNA: TGCGCCAGCAGCCCCGGACAGGGGGCGCGCAATGAGCAGTTCTTC
CDR3: CASSPGQGARNEQFF

V: TRBV4-1
D: .
size: few
J: TRBJ2-7
DNA: TGCGCCAGCAGCCAAGGTGGGGCTAGGGACGAGCAGTACTTC
CDR3: CASSQGGARDEQYF

V: TRBV20-1
D: TRBD2
size: .
J: TRBJ2-3
DNA: TGCAGTGCTAGGTCTCTAGCGGGAGGGCCCACAGATACGCAGTATTTT
CDR3: CSARSLAGGPTDTQYF

V: TRBV7-2
D: .
size: .
J: TRBJ2-3
DNA: TGTGCCAGCAGCTTAAAGGCTAGCAGCACAGATACGCAGTATTTT
CDR3: CASSLKASSTDTQYF

V: TRBV7-9
D: .
size: .
J: TRBJ2-5
DNA: TGTGCCAGCAGCTTGATCAGGGGAGGACAGACCCAGTACTTC
CDR3: CASSLIRGGQTQYF

V: TRBV20-1
D: .
size: few
J: TRBJ1-2
DNA: TGCAGTCCTTATTCGGGGGCGCCGGGCTACACCTTC
CDR3: CSPYSGAPGYTF